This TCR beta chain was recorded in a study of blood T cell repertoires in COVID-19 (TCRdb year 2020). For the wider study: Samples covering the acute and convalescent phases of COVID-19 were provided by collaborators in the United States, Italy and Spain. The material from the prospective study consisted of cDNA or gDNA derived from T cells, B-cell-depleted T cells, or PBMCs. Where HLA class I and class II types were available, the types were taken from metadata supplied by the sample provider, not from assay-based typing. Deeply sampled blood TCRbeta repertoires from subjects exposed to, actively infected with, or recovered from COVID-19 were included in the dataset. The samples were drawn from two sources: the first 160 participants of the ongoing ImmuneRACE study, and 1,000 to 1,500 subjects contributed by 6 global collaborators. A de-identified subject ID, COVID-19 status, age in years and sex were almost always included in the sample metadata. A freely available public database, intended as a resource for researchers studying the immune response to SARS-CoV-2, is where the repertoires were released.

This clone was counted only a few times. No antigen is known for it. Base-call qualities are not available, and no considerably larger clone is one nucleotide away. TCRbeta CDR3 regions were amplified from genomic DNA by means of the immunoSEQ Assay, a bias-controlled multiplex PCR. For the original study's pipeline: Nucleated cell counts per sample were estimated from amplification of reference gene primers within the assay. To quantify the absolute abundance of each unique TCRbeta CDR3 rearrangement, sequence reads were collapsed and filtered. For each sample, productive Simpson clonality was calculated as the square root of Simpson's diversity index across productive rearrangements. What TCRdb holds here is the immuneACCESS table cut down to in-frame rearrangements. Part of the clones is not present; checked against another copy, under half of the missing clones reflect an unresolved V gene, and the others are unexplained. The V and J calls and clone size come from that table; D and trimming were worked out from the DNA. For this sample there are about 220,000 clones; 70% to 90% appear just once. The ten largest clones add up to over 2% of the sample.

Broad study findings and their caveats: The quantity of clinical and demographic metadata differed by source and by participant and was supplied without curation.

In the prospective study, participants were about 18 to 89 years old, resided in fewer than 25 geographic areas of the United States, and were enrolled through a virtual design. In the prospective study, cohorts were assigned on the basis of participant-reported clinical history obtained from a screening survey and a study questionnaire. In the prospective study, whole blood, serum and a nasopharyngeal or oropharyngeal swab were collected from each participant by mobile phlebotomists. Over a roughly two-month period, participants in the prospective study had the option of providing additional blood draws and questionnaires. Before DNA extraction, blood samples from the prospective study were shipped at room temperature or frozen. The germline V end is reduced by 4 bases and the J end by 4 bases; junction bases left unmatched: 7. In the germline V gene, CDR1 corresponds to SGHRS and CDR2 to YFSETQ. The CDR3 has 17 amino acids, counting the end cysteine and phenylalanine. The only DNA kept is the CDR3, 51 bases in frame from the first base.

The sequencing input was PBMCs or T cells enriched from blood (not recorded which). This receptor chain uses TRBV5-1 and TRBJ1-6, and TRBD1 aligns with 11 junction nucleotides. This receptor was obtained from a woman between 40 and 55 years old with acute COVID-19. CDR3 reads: CASSSGTGGWYNSPLHF. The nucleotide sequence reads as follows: TGCGCCAGCAGCAGCGGGACAGGGGGTTGGTATAATTCACCCCTCCACTTT. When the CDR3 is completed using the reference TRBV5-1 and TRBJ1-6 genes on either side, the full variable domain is KAGVTQTPRYLIKTRGQQVTLSCSPISGHRSVSWYQQTPGQGLQFLFEYFSETQRNKGNFPGRFSGRQFSNSRSEMNVSTLELGDSALYLCASSSGTGGWYNSPLHFGNGTRLTVT.